These 30 T cell receptor beta chains share one sample of origin, sequenced in a study of glioma-infiltrating T cells after dendritic cell vaccination. Repertoires were generated with immunoSEQ multiplex PCR, while TCRdb's copy carries only in-frame clones and drops some. The sample records some 60,000 clones, 70% to 85% being singletons. Time point denoted: after dendritic cell vaccination, including at tumor progression/relapse. Material: blood, obtained after dendritic cell vaccination. Source of these receptors: a human donor with glioblastoma.

The chain employs TRBV25-1 and TRBJ2-7, with 10 bases aligning to TRBD2. Germline V lookup: CDR1 MGHDK, CDR2 SYGVNS. The CDR3 loop spans 16 amino acids. After removal of 2 bases from V and 0 bases from J, the junction contained 4 bases not matched to a gene. CDR3 sequence reads: CASSELAGASSYEQYF. The CDR3 nucleotides read TGTGCCAGCAGTGAACTAGCGGGGGCCTCCTCCTACGAGCAGTACTTC.

This chain links TRBV30 with TRBJ1-5; TRBD1 is a possible D gene (5 bases). The CDR3 spans 13 residues. CDR1 and CDR2 from the germline V gene are GTSNPN and SVGIG (reference sequence). V gave up 0 bases and J gave up 2 bases, with 5 bases separating them. The CDR3 spells CAWSVQGNQPQHF. The CDR3 DNA sequence: TGTGCCTGGAGTGTACAGGGCAATCAGCCCCAGCATTTT.

The chain carries TRBV30 and TRBJ1-2, with a tentative D call TRBD1 (5 bases). This CDR3 region has 14 residues. V lost 0 bases and J 7 bases, leaving 15 bases between the germline ends. The germline gives CDR1 GTSNPN, CDR2 SVGIG (reference sequence). CDR3 in amino acids: CAWSVPGGGTGYTF. The CDR3 bases are TGTGCCTGGAGTGTACCGGGTGGGGGGACTGGCTACACCTTC. The full variable domain, in which reference TRBV30 and TRBJ1-2 provide the parts outside the CDR3, is SQTIHQWPATLVQPVGSPLSLECTVEGTSNPNLYWYRQAAGRGLQLLFYSVGIGQISSEVPQNLSASRPQDRQFILSSKKLLLSDSGFYLCAWSVPGGGTGYTFGSGTRLTVV.

This clone was seen a handful of times. The chain joins TRBV4-1 to TRBJ2-2; D is possibly TRBD1 (5 bases). The germline V gene encodes CDR1 MGHRA and CDR2 YSYEKL. This CDR3 comprises 16 residues. The V end was cut by 4 bases, the J end by 7 bases, with 19 bases between. CDR3 loop: CASSPIPGLGIGELFF. CDR3 DNA: TGCGCCAGCAGCCCGATACCAGGGTTAGGGATCGGGGAGCTGTTTTTT.

This chain joins TRBV6-5 and TRBJ1-6; 10 nucleotides agree with TRBD1. Germline trimming cut 2 bases from V and 10 bases from J; bases unmatched to any gene: 2. This CDR3 has 14 residues. In germline, CDR1 is MNHEY, CDR2 SVGAGI. CDR3 amino acids: CASSYGTGVSPLHF. The CDR3 DNA sequence: TGTGCCAGCAGTTACGGGACAGGGGTCTCACCCCTCCACTTT.

The chain uses TRBV4-1 and TRBJ2-2; D not resolved. V gave up 0 bases and J gave up 2 bases, with 16 bases separating them. Germline assignment: CDR1 MGHRA and CDR2 YSYEKL. CDR3 length: 18 residues. For the CDR3, the DNA is TGCGCCAGCAGCCAAGATAAGAGTCTTGAGCCAAACACCGGGGAGCTGTTTTTT. Protein: CASSQDKSLEPNTGELFF.

The chain employs TRBV2 and TRBJ2-7; 12 bases align to TRBD2. The trim removed 6 bases at V and 3 bases at J, leaving 0 bases unmatched. The CDR3 is made up of 13 amino acids. The germline V gene encodes CDR1 SNHLY and CDR2 FYNNEI. The DNA for the CDR3 is TGTGCCAGCAGGACTAGCGGGGGCTACGAGCAGTACTTC. Residues: CASRTSGGYEQYF.

The chain couples TRBV5-1 to TRBJ1-2, with D uncertain. V was pared by 1 base and J by 4 bases, with 11 bases between. CDR3 length: 14 residues. Germline-derived CDR1 and CDR2 are SGHRS and YFSETQ. Here the CDR3 DNA reads TGCGCCAGCAGCTTGTATCAGGAGGGCTATGGCTACACCTTC. It specifies CASSLYQEGYGYTF. The variable domain in full, completed from reference TRBV5-1 and TRBJ1-2, reads KAGVTQTPRYLIKTRGQQVTLSCSPISGHRSVSWYQQTPGQGLQFLFEYFSETQRNKGNFPGRFSGRQFSNSRSEMNVSTLELGDSALYLCASSLYQEGYGYTFGSGTRLTVV.

The V and J genes are TRBV7-3 and TRBJ2-1, with 11 bases fitting TRBD2. With V trimmed by 1 base and J by 6 bases, 5 bases remained unmatched. The length of the CDR3 is 16 residues. The germline CDR1 and CDR2 sequences are SGHTA and FQGTGA. The CDR3 coding sequence is TGTGCCAGCAGCTTAAATAGCGGGGGGGCCGTCAATGAGCAGTTCTTC. Translating gives CASSLNSGGAVNEQFF.

The chain employs TRBV7-2 and TRBJ2-7; 9 bases are a match to TRBD1. Germline assignment: CDR1 SGHTA and CDR2 FQGNSA. This CDR3 comprises 14 residues. Trimming cost V 4 bases and J 6 bases; bases outside gene matches: 7. Here the CDR3 DNA reads TGTGCCAGCAGCTCCCGGACAGGGGCATCCGAGCAGTACTTC. Encoded protein: CASSSRTGASEQYF.

The chain uses TRBV30 and TRBJ2-6; maybe TRBD2 (6 bases). V shed 4 bases and J shed 0 bases, with 10 bases lying between them. CDR1 is GTSNPN and CDR2 is SVGIG in the germline V gene (reference sequence). The CDR3 consists of 15 residues. CDR3 in DNA: TGTGCCTGGAAGGGACTGACCTCTGGGGCCAACGTCCTGACTTTC. This codes for CAWKGLTSGANVLTF.

This chain connects TRBV19 to TRBJ2-1; TRBD2 aligns across 8 bases. V gave up 7 bases and J gave up 6 bases; unmatched junction bases: 20. The CDR3 contains 18 residues. Germline V CDR1 and CDR2: LNHDA, SQIVND (reference sequence). CDR3 DNA sequence: TGTGCCAGTAACGCACGGGGGGGGCGGGCCGAACCTAGCAATGAGCAGTTCTTC. This translates into CASNARGGRAEPSNEQFF.

V and J are TRBV19 and TRBJ2-1; unclear D gene. Per the germline V gene, CDR1 is LNHDA and CDR2 is SQIVND (reference sequence). CDR3 size: 14 residues. Trimming took 7 bases from V and 2 from J, leaving 12 bases between them. CDR3 residues: CASMGWATYNEQFF. The DNA for the CDR3 is TGTGCCAGTATGGGTTGGGCCACCTACAATGAGCAGTTCTTC.

This rearrangement joins TRBV4-1 to TRBJ2-7; D uncertain. The germline V gene has CDR1 MGHRA and CDR2 YSYEKL. Trimming removed 0 bases from V and 3 bases from J, with 12 bases in between. This CDR3 is 15 amino acids long. The CDR3 DNA reads TGCGCCAGCAGCCAAGAACAGAAAGTATACTACGAGCAGTACTTC. Protein product: CASSQEQKVYYEQYF.

CDR3 sequence reads: CASSLSSGQETQYF. CDR3 DNA sequence: TGTGCCAGCAGCTTATCCAGCGGGCAAGAGACCCAGTACTTC. The rearrangement uses TRBV13 and TRBJ2-5, with a weak D call TRBD2 (6 bases). V was cut by 2 bases and J by 2 bases, with 9 bases left in between. CDR3 size: 14 residues. Germline V CDR1 and CDR2: PRHDT, FYEKMQ (reference sequence).

This chain links TRBV6-6 with TRBJ1-5; no reliable D call. The length of the CDR3 is 15 residues. V shed 4 bases and J shed 0 bases, with 10 bases lying between them. CDR1 is MNHNY and CDR2 is SVGAGI in the germline V gene (reference sequence). In DNA form, the CDR3 reads TGTGCCAGCAGTTCCCCCCGAGATAGCAATCAGCCCCAGCATTTT. This gives the protein CASSSPRDSNQPQHF.

The chain combines TRBV5-1 with TRBJ2-2, with D tentatively TRBD2 (7 bases). V was pared by 4 bases and J by 7 bases, with 17 bases between. Germline-derived CDR1 and CDR2 are SGHRS and YFSETQ. This CDR3 has 15 amino acids. In DNA, the CDR3 is TGCGCCAGCAGCGAAAGGGGGGGCTCTGACGGGGAGCTGTTTTTT. It codes for CASSERGGSDGELFF.

J is TRBJ1-2 and V is TRBV5-1; TRBD1 agrees at 7 bases. Per germline, CDR1 SGHRS and CDR2 YFSETQ. Germline trimming cut 4 bases from V and 2 bases from J; bases unmatched to any gene: 5. There are 14 residues in the CDR3. The CDR3 bases are TGCGCCAGCAGCACGGAGGGACAGAACTATGGCTACACCTTC. It specifies CASSTEGQNYGYTF.

CDR3 residues: CASSYDRGRTGELFF. Here the CDR3 DNA reads TGTGCCAGCAGCTATGACAGGGGGCGTACCGGGGAGCTGTTTTTT. The rearrangement links TRBV7-2 to TRBJ2-2, with 10 bases matching TRBD1. CDR3 length: 15 residues. V was clipped by 4 bases and J by 5 bases; unmatched bases: 4. Germline values: CDR1 SGHTA, CDR2 FQGNSA. Full variable domain (remainder filled in from reference TRBV7-2 and TRBJ2-2): GAGVSQSPSNKVTEKGKDVELRCDPISGHTALYWYRQSLGQGLEFLIYFQGNSAPDKSGLPSDRFSAERTGGSVSTLTIQRTQQEDSAVYLCASSYDRGRTGELFFGEGSRLTVL.

This clone was seen once. V usage is TRBV11-2 and J usage is TRBJ2-7; tentatively, D is TRBD1 (6 bases). Germline V gene data show CDR1 as SGHAT and CDR2 as FQNNGV. CDR3 length: 13 residues. Trimming stripped 5 bases from V and 5 bases from J, with 13 bases between. CDR3 nucleotides: TGTGCCAGCAGCCTGGGGCCAGGGGACGAGCAGTACTTC. Its translation is CASSLGPGDEQYF.

The chain carries TRBV7-6 and TRBJ1-2; unclear D gene. V shed 1 base and J shed 2 bases, with 11 bases lying between them. Germline V gene lookup returns CDR1 SGHVS and CDR2 FNYEAQ. The CDR3 runs to 15 residues. This chain's CDR3 is CASSLDRDANYGYTF. CDR3 coding DNA: TGTGCCAGCAGCTTAGATCGGGATGCAAACTATGGCTACACCTTC.

The chain has TRBV5-4 and TRBJ1-1, with 7 bases matching TRBD1. The V segment lost 5 bases and the J segment 0 bases; nucleotides outside the gene matches: 4. The germline gives CDR1 SGHNT, CDR2 YYREEE (reference sequence). This CDR3 contains 14 residues. CDR3 DNA: TGTGCCAGCAGTAAGACAGGGATGAACACTGAAGCTTTCTTT. Translation: CASSKTGMNTEAFF.

The chain recombines TRBV27 with TRBJ1-1, with 9 bases matching TRBD1. CDR1 MNHEY and CDR2 SMNVEV come from the germline V gene (reference sequence). With V trimmed by 5 bases and J by 3 bases, 7 bases remained unmatched. CDR3 length: 15 residues. In nucleotides, the CDR3 is TGTGCCAGCAGTGAAAGGGACAGGGCCGACACTGAAGCTTTCTTT. The encoded protein is CASSERDRADTEAFF.

CDR3 sequence: CASSLGGFTDTQYF. In nucleotides, the CDR3 is TGTGCCAGCAGCTTAGGGGGCTTCACAGATACGCAGTATTTT. The rearrangement uses TRBV13 and TRBJ2-3; D not resolved. The CDR3 sequence is 14 residues long. With 0 bases removed from V and 2 bases from J, the gap between germline ends came to 6 bases. Germline V gives CDR1 PRHDT, CDR2 FYEKMQ (reference sequence).

This sequence joins TRBV19 and TRBJ1-2; TRBD1 matches 9 bases. The V gene end was trimmed by 6 bases and the J gene end by 8 bases; junction bases not matched to a gene: 16. The CDR3 is made up of 16 amino acids. CDR1 LNHDA and CDR2 SQIVND come from the germline V gene (reference sequence). The CDR3 DNA sequence: TGTGCCAGTAGAAACCGCGAGGGACAGGGATTTGGAGGCTACACCTTC. Amino acid sequence: CASRNREGQGFGGYTF.

The chain recombines TRBV6-5 with TRBJ2-1; D may be TRBD1 (5 bases). The CDR3 runs 11 residues. Looked up from germline, CDR1 is MNHEY and CDR2 is SVGAGI. The germline V and J ends were trimmed by 6 bases and 11 bases, with 11 bases remaining between them. CDR3 residues: CASSKGVQQFF. The CDR3 DNA reads TGTGCCAGCAGCAAAGGGGTTCAGCAGTTCTTC.

The rearrangement uses TRBV11-2 and TRBJ2-3; TRBD1 matches 9 bases. The germline gives CDR1 SGHAT, CDR2 FQNNGV. This CDR3 has 17 amino acids. The junction had 11 bases not matched to a gene; V was cut back by 6 bases and J by 1 base. The CDR3 DNA follows: TGTGCCAGCAGGCGCCCTGGGACAGGGCGGCGCACAGATACGCAGTATTTT. Its translation is CASRRPGTGRRTDTQYF.

This chain links TRBV7-8 with TRBJ2-2; TRBD1 matches 9 bases. This CDR3 region has 18 residues. CDR1 SGHVS and CDR2 FQNEAQ come from the germline V gene. With 2 bases clipped from V and 0 bases from J, the junction kept 7 bases outside the gene matches. In nucleotides, the CDR3 is TGTGCCAGCAGCTTACCCCGTAGGACAGGGGCGAACACCGGGGAGCTGTTTTTT. Translated, it gives CASSLPRRTGANTGELFF.

This rearrangement joins TRBV5-8 to TRBJ1-6; 9 nucleotides agree with TRBD1. V shed 10 bases and J 4 bases; nucleotides not matched to a gene: 12. Germline-derived CDR1 and CDR2 are SGHTS and YDEGEE. The CDR3 runs to 16 residues. As DNA, the CDR3 is TGTGCCGGCCAAGAGGACAGGGGCGGATATAATTCACCCCTCCACTTT. Its protein product is CAGQEDRGGYNSPLHF.

This rearrangement joins TRBV30 to TRBJ1-2; the match to TRBD1 covers 10 bases. The ends lost 4 bases at V and 8 bases at J; junction bases unmatched: 10. This CDR3 spans 14 amino acids. Germline-derived CDR1 and CDR2 are GTSNPN and SVGIG (reference sequence). The CDR3, as DNA: TGTGCCTGGACCCTAGACAGGGGGCCTTGGGGCTACACCTTC. Encoded protein: CAWTLDRGPWGYTF.